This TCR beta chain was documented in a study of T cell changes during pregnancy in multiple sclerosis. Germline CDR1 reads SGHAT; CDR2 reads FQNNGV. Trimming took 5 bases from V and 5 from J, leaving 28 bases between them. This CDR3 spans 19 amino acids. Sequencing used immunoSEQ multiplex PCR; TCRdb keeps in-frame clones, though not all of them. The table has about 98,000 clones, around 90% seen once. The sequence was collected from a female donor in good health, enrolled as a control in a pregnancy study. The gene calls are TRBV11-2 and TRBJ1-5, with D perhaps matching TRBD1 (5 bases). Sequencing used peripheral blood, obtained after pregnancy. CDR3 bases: TGTGCCAGCAGCCCGCGTGGGGCGGTCGGCGTACACCATTATCAGCCCCAGCATTTT. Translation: CASSPRGAVGVHHYQPQHF.